This record looks at one T cell receptor (beta chain) sequence and its context. This record comes from a study of blood T cell repertoires in COVID-19. Study as a whole: COVID-19 samples, acute and convalescent, were from the United States, Italy and Spain. PBMCs, B-cell-depleted T cells, or T cells provided the cDNA or gDNA that made up the material.

Germline V gene lookup returns CDR1 DFQATT and CDR2 SNEGSKA (reference sequence). Deletions cut 5 bases from V and 4 bases from J, with 8 bases between. The CDR3 length is 11 residues. Clones were sequenced by immunoSEQ multiplex PCR, and TCRdb holds only the in-frame ones, with some missing. The data hold 100,000 to 120,000 clones, with around 90% observed a single time. The sequence was collected from a woman aged 50 to 65 with acute or convalescent COVID-19. The source material was peripheral blood. The chain couples TRBV20-1 to TRBJ2-5; D is ambiguous. CDR3 sequence reads: CSADRGETQYF. Written as DNA, the CDR3 is TGCAGTGCTGACCGAGGAGAGACCCAGTACTTC.